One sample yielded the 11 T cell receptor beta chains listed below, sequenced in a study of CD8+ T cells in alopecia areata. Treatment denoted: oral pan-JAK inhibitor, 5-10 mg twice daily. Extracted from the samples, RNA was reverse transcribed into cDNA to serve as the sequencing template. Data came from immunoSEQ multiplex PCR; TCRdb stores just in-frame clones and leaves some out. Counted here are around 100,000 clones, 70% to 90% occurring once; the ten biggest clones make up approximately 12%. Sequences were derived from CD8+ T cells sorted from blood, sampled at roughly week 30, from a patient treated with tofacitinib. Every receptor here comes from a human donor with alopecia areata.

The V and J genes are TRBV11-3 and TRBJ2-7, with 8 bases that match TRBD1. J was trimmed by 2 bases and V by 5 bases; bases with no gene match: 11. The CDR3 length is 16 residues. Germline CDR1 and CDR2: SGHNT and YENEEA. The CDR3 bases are TGTGCCAGCAGCACCCGGACAGGGAAGACCGCCTACGAGCAGTACTTC. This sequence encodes CASSTRTGKTAYEQYF.

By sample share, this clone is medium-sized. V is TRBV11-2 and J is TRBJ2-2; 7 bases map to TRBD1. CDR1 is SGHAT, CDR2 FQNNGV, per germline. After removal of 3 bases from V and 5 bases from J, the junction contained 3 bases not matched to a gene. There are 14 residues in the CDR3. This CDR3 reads CASSLQGVTGELFF. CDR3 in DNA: TGTGCCAGCAGCTTGCAGGGGGTTACCGGGGAGCTGTTTTTT.

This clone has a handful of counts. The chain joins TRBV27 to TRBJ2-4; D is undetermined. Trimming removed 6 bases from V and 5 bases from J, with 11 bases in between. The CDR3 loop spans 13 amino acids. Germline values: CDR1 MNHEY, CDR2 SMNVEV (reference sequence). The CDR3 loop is CASSPQPQNIQYF. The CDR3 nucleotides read TGTGCCAGCAGCCCTCAGCCTCAAAACATTCAGTACTTC.

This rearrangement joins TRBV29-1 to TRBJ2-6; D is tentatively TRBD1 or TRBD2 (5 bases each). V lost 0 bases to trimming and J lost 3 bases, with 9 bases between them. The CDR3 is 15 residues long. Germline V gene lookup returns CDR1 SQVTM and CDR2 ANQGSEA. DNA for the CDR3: TGCAGCGTTGAAGATTGGGGGAGTGGGGCCAACGTCCTGACTTTC. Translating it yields CSVEDWGSGANVLTF.

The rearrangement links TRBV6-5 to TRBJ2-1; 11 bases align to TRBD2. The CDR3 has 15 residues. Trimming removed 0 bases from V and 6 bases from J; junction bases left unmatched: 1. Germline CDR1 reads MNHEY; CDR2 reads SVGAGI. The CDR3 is CASSYSLAGVNEQFF. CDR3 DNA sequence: TGTGCCAGCAGTTACTCACTAGCGGGAGTCAATGAGCAGTTCTTC.

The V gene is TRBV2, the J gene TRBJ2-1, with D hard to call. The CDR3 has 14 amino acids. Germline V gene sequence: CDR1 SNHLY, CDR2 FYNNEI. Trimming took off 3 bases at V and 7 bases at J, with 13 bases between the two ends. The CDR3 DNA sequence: TGTGCCAGCAGTGATTCTGGACCCTTAAATGAGCAGTTCTTC. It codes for CASSDSGPLNEQFF.

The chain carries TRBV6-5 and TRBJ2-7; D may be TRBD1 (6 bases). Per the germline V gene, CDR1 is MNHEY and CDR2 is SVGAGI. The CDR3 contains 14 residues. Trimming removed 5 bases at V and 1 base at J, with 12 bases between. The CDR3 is CASSLRDKSYEQYF. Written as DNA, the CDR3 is TGTGCCAGCAGTCTCCGGGACAAGTCCTACGAGCAGTACTTC.

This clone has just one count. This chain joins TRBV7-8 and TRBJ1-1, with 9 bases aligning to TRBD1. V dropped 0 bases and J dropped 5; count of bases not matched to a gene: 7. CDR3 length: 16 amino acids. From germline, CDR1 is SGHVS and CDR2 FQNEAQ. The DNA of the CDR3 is TGTGCCAGCAGCTTAGCTCGACAGGGGGGTGATACTGAAGCTTTCTTT. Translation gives CASSLARQGGDTEAFF.

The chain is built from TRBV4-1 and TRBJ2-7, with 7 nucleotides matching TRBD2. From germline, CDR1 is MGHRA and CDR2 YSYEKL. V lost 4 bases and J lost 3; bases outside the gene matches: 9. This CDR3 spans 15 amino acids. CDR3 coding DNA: TGCGCCAGCAGCCTCTTGACGGGAGGAAACTACGAGCAGTACTTC. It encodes CASSLLTGGNYEQYF.

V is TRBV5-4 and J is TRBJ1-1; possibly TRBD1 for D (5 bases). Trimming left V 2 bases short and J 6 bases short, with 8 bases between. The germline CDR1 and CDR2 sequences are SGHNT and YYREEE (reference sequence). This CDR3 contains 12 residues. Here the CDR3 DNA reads TGTGCCAGCAGCTTCGGGACTGCTGAAGCTTTCTTT. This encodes CASSFGTAEAFF.

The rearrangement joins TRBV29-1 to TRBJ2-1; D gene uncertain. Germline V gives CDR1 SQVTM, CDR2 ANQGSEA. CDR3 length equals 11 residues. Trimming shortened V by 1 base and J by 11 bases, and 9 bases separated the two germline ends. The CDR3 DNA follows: TGCAGCGTTGAAGGGAACGATAAGCAGTTCTTC. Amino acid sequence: CSVEGNDKQFF.